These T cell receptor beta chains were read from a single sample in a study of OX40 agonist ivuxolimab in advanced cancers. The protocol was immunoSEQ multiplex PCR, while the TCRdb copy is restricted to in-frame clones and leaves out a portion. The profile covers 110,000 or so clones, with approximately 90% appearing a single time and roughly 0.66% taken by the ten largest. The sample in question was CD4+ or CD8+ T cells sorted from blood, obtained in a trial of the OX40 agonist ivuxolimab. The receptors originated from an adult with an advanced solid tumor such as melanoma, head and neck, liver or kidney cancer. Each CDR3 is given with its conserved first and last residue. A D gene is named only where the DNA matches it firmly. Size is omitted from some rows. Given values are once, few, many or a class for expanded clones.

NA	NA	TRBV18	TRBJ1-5	TGTGCCAGCTCACGGTTTATGGCGGGGGGCGCAGACGGCCGCAATCAGCCCCAGCATTTT	CASSRFMAGGADGRNQPQHF
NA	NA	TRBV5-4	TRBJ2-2	TGTGCCAGCAGCTTGGATGCCGGGGAGCTGTTTTTT	CASSLDAGELFF
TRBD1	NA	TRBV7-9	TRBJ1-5	TGTGCCAGCAGCTCTACCGGGACAGGCAATCAGCCCCAGCATTTT	CASSSTGTGNQPQHF
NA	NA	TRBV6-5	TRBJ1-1	TGTGCCAGCAGTTACCGACGGCAGGGCTTGGGGACTGAAGCTTTCTTT	CASSYRRQGLGTEAFF
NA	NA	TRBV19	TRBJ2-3	TGTGCCAGTAGTATGGCGGGGGCAAAGGCAGATACGCAGTATTTT	CASSMAGAKADTQYF
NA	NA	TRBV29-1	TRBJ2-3	TGCAGCGTAGGAGGGCCGGCAGATACGCAGTATTTT	CSVGGPADTQYF
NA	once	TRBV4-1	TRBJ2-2	TGCGCCAGCAGGGTTGGGAACACCGGGGAGCTGTTTTTT	CASRVGNTGELFF
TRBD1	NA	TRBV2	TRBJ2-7	TGTGCCAGCAGGGACAGGGGGATTCCCTACGAGCAGTACTTC	CASRDRGIPYEQYF
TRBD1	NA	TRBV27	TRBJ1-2	TGTGCCAGCACCGACCCCCCGGGACAGCCGAATTATGGCTACACCTTC	CASTDPPGQPNYGYTF
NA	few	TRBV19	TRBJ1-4	TGTGCCAGTAGAATCGGGAGGGGTGCAACTAATGAAAAACTGTTTTTT	CASRIGRGATNEKLFF
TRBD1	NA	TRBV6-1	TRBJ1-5	TGTGCCAGCAGGTACACAGGGGGTAACCAGCCCCAGCATTTT	CASRYTGGNQPQHF
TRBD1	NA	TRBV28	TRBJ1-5	TGTGCCAGCAGCCCAACATCCGGGACAGGGAATCAGCCCCAGCATTTT	CASSPTSGTGNQPQHF
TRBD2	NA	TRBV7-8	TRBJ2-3	TGTGCCAGCAGCCGTAAAATCACCGGACTAGCGGGACCAGATACGCAGTATTTT	CASSRKITGLAGPDTQYF
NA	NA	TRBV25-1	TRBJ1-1	TGTGCCAGGCCTAGATGGGGGGACACTGAAGCTTTCTTT	CARPRWGDTEAFF
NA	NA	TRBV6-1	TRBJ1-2	TGTGCCAGCACCCTGACAGTACACTATGGCTACACCTTC	CASTLTVHYGYTF
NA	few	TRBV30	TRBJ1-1	TGTGCCTGGAGTGTACGATGGGGCACTGAAGCTTTCTTT	CAWSVRWGTEAFF
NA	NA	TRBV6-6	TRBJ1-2	TGTGCCAGCACCGGACTTGGTGGCTACACCTTC	CASTGLGGYTF
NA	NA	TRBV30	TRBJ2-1	TGTGCCTGGAGTTCGCGATGGGAGCAGTTCTTC	CAWSSRWEQFF
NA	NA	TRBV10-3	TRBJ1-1	TGTGCCATCAGCGGAGCCCCAGGGGCCATGAACACTGAAGCTTTCTTT	CAISGAPGAMNTEAFF
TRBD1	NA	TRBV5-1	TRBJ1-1	TGCGCCAGCAGCCATGACAGGGGGCTTGTGAACACTGAAGCTTTCTTT	CASSHDRGLVNTEAFF
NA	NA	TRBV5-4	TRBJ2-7	TGTGCCAGCAGCCCAAGAGGGGAGACCTACGAGCAGTACTTC	CASSPRGETYEQYF
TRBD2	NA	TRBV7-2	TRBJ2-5	TGTGCCAGCAGCCCCCGGGCAGCGGGAGAAGAGACCCAGTACTTC	CASSPRAAGEETQYF
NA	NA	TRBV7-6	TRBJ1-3	TGTGCCAGCAGCTTAGATGTGGTGGGGGTTTCTGGAAACACCATATATTTT	CASSLDVVGVSGNTIYF
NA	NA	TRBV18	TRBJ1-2	TGTGCCAGCTCACCAATGGGAGAAAATGGCTACACCTTC	CASSPMGENGYTF
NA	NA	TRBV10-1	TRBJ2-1	TGCGCCAGCAGTGATTCGGCGGGGTTGATCTACAATGAGCAGTTCTTC	CASSDSAGLIYNEQFF
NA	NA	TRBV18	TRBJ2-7	TGTGCCAGCTCACCACCTACTACCGACGAGCAGTACTTC	CASSPPTTDEQYF
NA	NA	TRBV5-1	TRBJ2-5	TGCGCCAGCAGGGGGCCTGAGGGAGAGACCCAGTACTTC	CASRGPEGETQYF
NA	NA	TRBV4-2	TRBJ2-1	TGTGCCAGCAGCCAAGATCGCTCCTCAACTTACAATGAGCAGTTCTTC	CASSQDRSSTYNEQFF
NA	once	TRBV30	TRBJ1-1	TGTGCCTGGAGAGCTGACAGGAAGTCACAGGCTTTCTTT	CAWRADRKSQAFF
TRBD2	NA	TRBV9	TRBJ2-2	TGTGCCAGCAGCACCACTAGCGGGAGGGCCTACACCGGGGAGCTGTTTTTT	CASSTTSGRAYTGELFF
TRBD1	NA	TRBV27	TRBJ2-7	TGTGCCAGCAGCCGCTATGGACAGGGGGCTTCCTACGAGCAGTACTTC	CASSRYGQGASYEQYF
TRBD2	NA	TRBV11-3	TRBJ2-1	TGTGCCACCGGGACTAGCGGGATCAATGAGCAGTTCTTC	CATGTSGINEQFF
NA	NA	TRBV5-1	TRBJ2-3	TGCGCCAGCAGCTCCGGGACAACCTTTATCACAGATACGCAGTATTTT	CASSSGTTFITDTQYF
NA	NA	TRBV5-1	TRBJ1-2	TGCGCCAGCAGCTTGGGGGGCTCGGTCTATGGCTACACCTTC	CASSLGGSVYGYTF
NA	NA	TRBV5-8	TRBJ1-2	TGTGCCAGCAGCCTGGAAGGAAGGGATAACTATGGCTACACCTTC	CASSLEGRDNYGYTF